This T cell receptor beta chain was identified in a study of cytomegalovirus exposure and HLA in healthy donors. In its sample, this clone was seen once. In the PCR, 60 Vbeta and 13 Jbeta primers were used. Clones were read by immunoSEQ multiplex PCR, and TCRdb kept only the in-frame ones, dropping some. The sample lists some 180,000 clones; more than 75% were seen once. Germline lookup yields CDR1 SQVTM and CDR2 ANQGSEA. This CDR3 spans 13 amino acids. Trimming took 4 bases from V and 7 from J, leaving 13 bases between them. V gene TRBV29-1 combines with J gene TRBJ1-4; tentatively, D is TRBD1 (5 bases). Sequencing used PBMCs. The receptor was isolated from a woman younger than 45 in good health and CMV-seropositive. This CDR3 is CSVGSGFGEKLFF. The CDR3 DNA follows: TGCAGCGTTGGTTCAGGGTTCGGTGAAAAACTGTTTTTT.